This paragraph covers one T cell receptor (beta chain) sequence. This specimen belongs to a study of blood T cell repertoires in COVID-19. The CDR3 runs to 17 residues. Deletions cut 2 bases from V and 0 bases from J, with 15 bases between. The germline V gene encodes CDR1 SGDLS and CDR2 YYNGEE. Repertoires were generated with immunoSEQ multiplex PCR, while TCRdb's copy carries only in-frame clones and drops some. The sample records a few hundred thousand clones, around 92% being singletons. Sequencing was done on a sample of peripheral blood. This TCR was sampled from a man aged 35 to 55 with acute or convalescent COVID-19. V gene TRBV9 combines with J gene TRBJ1-3; D is unclear. The DNA of the CDR3 is TGTGCCAGCAGCGTTTCCCCCGGCGGTGACTCTGGAAACACCATATATTTT. As protein: CASSVSPGGDSGNTIYF.